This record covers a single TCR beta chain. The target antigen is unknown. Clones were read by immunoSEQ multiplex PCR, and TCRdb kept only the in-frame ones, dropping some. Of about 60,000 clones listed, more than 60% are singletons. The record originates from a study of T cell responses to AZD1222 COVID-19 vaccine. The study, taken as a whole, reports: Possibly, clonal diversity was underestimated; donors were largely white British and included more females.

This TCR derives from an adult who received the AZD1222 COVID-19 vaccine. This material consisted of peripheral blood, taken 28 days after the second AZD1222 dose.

In DNA, the CDR3 is TGTGCCAGCAGCGTAGACCGAGAGACCCAGTACTTC. As protein: CASSVDRETQYF. The rearrangement links TRBV9 to TRBJ2-5; D ambiguous. Trimming shortened V by 0 bases and J by 4 bases, and 4 bases separated the two germline ends. The CDR3 consists of 12 residues. Germline V gene sequence: CDR1 SGDLS, CDR2 YYNGEE.